The 10 T cell receptor beta chains below were found in one sample sequenced in a study of T cell responses to AZD1222 COVID-19 vaccine. TCRdb's copy holds only in-frame clones and misses some; the assay was immunoSEQ multiplex PCR. The repertoire consists of roughly 150,000 clones, with around 91% occurring once and the leading ten covering around 5.4%. The sequences come from peripheral blood, collected on day 0 of AZD1222 vaccination. These receptors came from an adult in good health.

The CDR3 loop reads CASSPRWNTQYF. The CDR3 DNA is TGTGCCAGCAGCCCACGTTGGAATACGCAGTATTTT. The chain couples TRBV7-2 to TRBJ2-3, with unresolved D. Germline V lookup: CDR1 SGHTA, CDR2 FQGNSA. With 5 bases removed from V and 7 bases from J, the gap between germline ends came to 10 bases. The CDR3 runs to 12 residues.

This clone has only a few counts. This chain links TRBV28 with TRBJ1-5; no clear D gene. The germline V and J ends were trimmed by 3 bases and 7 bases, with 13 bases remaining between them. This CDR3 is built from 14 residues. Germline V CDR1 and CDR2: MDHEN, SYDVKM. CDR3 residues: CASSFRVGSQPQHF. The CDR3 region has the DNA TGTGCCAGCAGTTTTAGAGTAGGGTCCCAGCCCCAGCATTTT.

The genes are TRBV6-4 and TRBJ2-1, with 7 nucleotides matching TRBD1. CDR3 size: 15 residues. Germline lookup yields CDR1 MRHNA and CDR2 SNTAGT. Trimming at V came to 2 bases and at J to 0 bases, leaving 1 base not matched to a gene. The CDR3 DNA reads as TGTGCCAGCAGTGACGGGACAGACTCCTACAATGAGCAGTTCTTC. Its protein is CASSDGTDSYNEQFF.

The gene calls are TRBV29-1 and TRBJ2-5, with D perhaps matching TRBD1 (5 bases). Germline lookup yields CDR1 SQVTM and CDR2 ANQGSEA. V was cut by 8 bases and J by 0 bases, with 16 bases left in between. This CDR3 contains 14 residues. The CDR3 here is CSLESGADQETQYF. The CDR3 region has the DNA TGCAGCTTGGAGTCTGGGGCCGACCAAGAGACCCAGTACTTC.

This clone appeared a few times. J is TRBJ1-5 and V is TRBV28; D gene uncertain. CDR1 is MDHEN and CDR2 is SYDVKM in the germline V gene. This CDR3 is built from 14 residues. With 2 bases removed from V and 4 bases from J, the gap between germline ends came to 9 bases. CDR3 DNA: TGTGCCAGCAGTTTAGGGGTAAGAAATCAGCCCCAGCATTTT. As protein: CASSLGVRNQPQHF.

The chain uses TRBV7-8 and TRBJ2-7, with 8 positions matching TRBD1. The CDR3 runs to 16 residues. V lost 7 bases, J lost 4 bases, and 15 bases stayed unmatched. CDR1 SGHVS and CDR2 FQNEAQ come from the germline V gene. The CDR3 spells CASTSPKTGDSYEQYF. In nucleotides, the CDR3 is TGTGCCAGCACCTCCCCCAAGACAGGGGACTCTTACGAGCAGTACTTC.

V and J are TRBV6-5 and TRBJ1-2; the match to TRBD1 covers 8 bases. J lost 4 bases, V lost 5 bases, and 9 bases had no gene match. Germline CDR1 MNHEY, CDR2 SVGAGI. This CDR3 contains 15 residues. CDR3 sequence: CASSLGTGLLYGYTF. As DNA, the CDR3 is TGTGCCAGCAGTCTAGGGACAGGCCTCCTCTATGGCTACACCTTC.

V gene TRBV6-6 combines with J gene TRBJ1-1; no reliable D call. The CDR3 is 13 residues long. V lost 7 bases to trimming and J lost 1 base, with 10 bases between them. Germline CDR1 is MNHNY and CDR2 is SVGAGI (reference sequence). This CDR3 reads CASNLDWNTEAFF. CDR3 DNA: TGTGCCAGCAACCTGGACTGGAACACTGAAGCTTTCTTT.

The J gene is TRBJ1-6, the V gene TRBV7-8; a weak D match, TRBD1 (5 bases). V gave up 6 bases and J gave up 10 bases, with 16 bases separating them. CDR3 length: 14 residues. Germline V gene sequence: CDR1 SGHVS, CDR2 FQNEAQ. CDR3 bases: TGTGCCAGCAGTTTTGACAGTGGTGGGTCACCCCTCCACTTT. Translated: CASSFDSGGSPLHF. Combining the CDR3 with reference TRBV7-8 and TRBJ1-6 gives the whole variable domain GAGVSQSPRYKVAKRGQDVALRCDPISGHVSLFWYQQALGQGPEFLTYFQNEAQLDKSGLPSDRFFAERPEGSVSTLKIQRTQQEDSAVYLCASSFDSGGSPLHFGNGTRLTVT.

The chain employs TRBV28 and TRBJ2-1, with 10 bases identical to TRBD2. V was clipped by 7 bases and J by 4 bases; unmatched bases: 10. This CDR3 has 16 amino acids. In germline, CDR1 is MDHEN, CDR2 SYDVKM. CDR3 residues: CASTSVPGLAYNEQFF. The CDR3 DNA follows: TGTGCCAGCACTTCCGTGCCGGGACTAGCGTACAATGAGCAGTTCTTC.